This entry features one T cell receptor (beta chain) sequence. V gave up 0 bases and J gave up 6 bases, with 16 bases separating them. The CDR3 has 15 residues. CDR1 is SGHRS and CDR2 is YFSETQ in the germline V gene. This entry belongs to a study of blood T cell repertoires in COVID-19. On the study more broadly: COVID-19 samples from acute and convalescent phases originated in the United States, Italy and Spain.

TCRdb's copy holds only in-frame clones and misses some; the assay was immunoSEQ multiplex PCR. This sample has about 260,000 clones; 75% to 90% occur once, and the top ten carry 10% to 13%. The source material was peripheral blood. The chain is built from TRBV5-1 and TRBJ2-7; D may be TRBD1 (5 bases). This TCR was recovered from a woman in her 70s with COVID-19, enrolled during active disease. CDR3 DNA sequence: TGCGCCAGCAGCTTGGTACGACAGCTTCGTGGCGAGCAGTACTTC. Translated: CASSLVRQLRGEQYF.